The 4 T cell receptor beta chains in this list originate from one sample, sequenced in a study of CD8 T cells in Susac syndrome. An amount of RNA that ranged from roughly 0.5 to 1 ug was reverse transcribed with random hexamers. From the immunoSEQ multiplex PCR reads, TCRdb called clonotypes with MiXCR, one entry per CDR3 protein. Among around 150,000 distinct CDR3 sequences, around 93% were seen once, and the ten largest hold just over 0.13%. Sequences were obtained from CD4+ T cells from PBMCs. These receptor sequences come from a human donor in good health.

This CDR3 is CATSRSRGLAGGDTQYF. The CDR3 region has the DNA TGTGCCACCAGCAGATCCAGAGGGCTAGCGGGAGGCGATACGCAGTATTTT. The V and J genes are TRBV15 and TRBJ2-3; 11 bases match TRBD2. Losses at the gene ends were 2 bases for V and 6 bases for J; bases not matched to a gene: 10. The V gene's germline CDR1 is LNHNV and CDR2 YYDKDF (reference sequence). This CDR3 region has 17 residues. Using reference TRBV15 and TRBJ2-3 for the parts outside the CDR3, the full variable domain is DAMVIQNPRYQVTQFGKPVTLSCSQTLNHNVMYWYQQKSSQAPKLLFHYYDKDFNNEADTPDNFQSRRPNTSFCFLDIRSPGLGDTAMYLCATSRSRGLAGGDTQYFGPGTRLTVL.

The chain is built from TRBV29-1 and TRBJ2-7; D is uncertain. Germline-derived CDR1 and CDR2 are SQVTM and ANQGSEA. This CDR3 has 13 residues. V lost 2 bases to trimming and J lost 3 bases, with 11 bases between them. CDR3 sequence: CSVEFRIGYEQYF. In DNA, the CDR3 is TGCAGCGTTGAATTCAGGATTGGCTACGAGCAGTACTTC.

V and J are TRBV29-1 and TRBJ1-1; D ambiguous. The CDR3 has 12 amino acids. Trimming shortened V by 4 bases and J by 2 bases, and 8 bases separated the two germline ends. Germline V gene lookup returns CDR1 SQVTM and CDR2 ANQGSEA. This chain's CDR3 is CSVGQINTEAFF. The CDR3, as DNA: TGCAGCGTTGGACAAATAAACACTGAAGCTTTCTTT.

V and J are TRBV12-3 or TRBV12-4 and TRBJ1-5, with D uncertain. The CDR3 totals 12 residues. Trimming left V 6 bases short and J 11 bases short, with 14 bases between. The CDR3 spells CASSQSTRAQHF. The CDR3 region has the DNA TGTGCCAGCAGCCAGAGTACTAGAGCCCAGCATTTT.